The clone carrying this T cell receptor beta chain has just a few counts. Germline V gene data show CDR1 as SGHRS and CDR2 as YFSETQ. This CDR3 contains 15 residues. V lost 2 bases and J lost 8; bases outside the gene matches: 6. The sample is drawn from a study of T cells after yellow fever vaccination. TCRdb used MiXCR to reprocess the 5' RACE reads, holding one entry per CDR3 protein. Here the sample spans 250,000 or so distinct CDR3 sequences, roughly 6.2% being singletons. J is TRBJ2-2 and V is TRBV5-1; 10 bases map to TRBD2. The clonotype originates from a man under 40 who received the YFV17D yellow fever vaccine. Sample: CD4+ T cells sorted from PBMCs, taken on the day of the yellow fever booster vaccination. CDR3 protein: CASSFGTSGIGELFF. The CDR3 DNA sequence: TGCGCCAGCAGCTTCGGAACTAGCGGGATTGGGGAGCTGTTTTTT.